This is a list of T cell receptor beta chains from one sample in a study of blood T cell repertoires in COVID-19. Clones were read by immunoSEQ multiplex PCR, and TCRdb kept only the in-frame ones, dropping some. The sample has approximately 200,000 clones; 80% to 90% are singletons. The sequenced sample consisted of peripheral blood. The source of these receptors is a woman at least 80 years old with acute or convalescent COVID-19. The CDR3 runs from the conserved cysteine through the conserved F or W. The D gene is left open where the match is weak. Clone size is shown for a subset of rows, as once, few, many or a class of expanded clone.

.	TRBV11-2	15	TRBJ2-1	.	CASSYEQSSYNEQFF	TGTGCCAGCAGCTATGAACAGAGCTCCTACAATGAGCAGTTCTTC
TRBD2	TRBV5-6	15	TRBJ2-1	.	CASSPGLAGEGEQFF	TGTGCCAGCAGCCCGGGACTAGCGGGAGAGGGTGAGCAGTTCTTC
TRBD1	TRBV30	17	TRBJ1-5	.	CAWSRTGYTSSNQPQHF	TGTGCCTGGAGTCGGACAGGGTATACGAGTAGCAATCAGCCCCAGCATTTT
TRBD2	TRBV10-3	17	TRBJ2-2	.	CAIRSVATSESTGELFF	TGTGCCATCAGGAGCGTGGCTACTAGCGAGAGCACCGGGGAGCTGTTTTTT
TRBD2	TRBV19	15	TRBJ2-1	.	CASTPTLVAGAEQFF	TGTGCCAGTACGCCGACGCTTGTGGCGGGAGCTGAGCAGTTCTTC
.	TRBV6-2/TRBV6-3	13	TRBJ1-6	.	CASSYTENSPLHF	TGTGCCAGCAGTTATACAGAGAATTCACCCCTCCACTTT
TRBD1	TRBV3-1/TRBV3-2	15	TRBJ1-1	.	CASSQVGTGGFGAFF	TGTGCCAGCAGCCAGGTCGGGACAGGGGGCTTTGGAGCTTTCTTT
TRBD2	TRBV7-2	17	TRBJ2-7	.	CASSLGVPGGFLNSLSF	TGTGCCAGCAGCTTAGGGGTCCCGGGGGGATTTTTAAACTCCCTTAGCTTC
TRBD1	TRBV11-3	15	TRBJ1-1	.	CASSLGYTGGTEAFF	TGTGCCAGCAGCTTAGGGTACACAGGGGGCACTGAAGCTTTCTTT
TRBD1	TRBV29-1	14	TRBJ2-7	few	CSVGGRTGGDEQYF	TGCAGCGTTGGAGGTCGGACAGGGGGCGACGAGCAGTACTTC
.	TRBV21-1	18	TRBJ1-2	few	CASSKLISGQGARYGYTF	TGTGCCAGCAGCAAATTAATTTCAGGACAGGGGGCTCGCTATGGCTACACCTTC
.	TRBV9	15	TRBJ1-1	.	CASSPIAGLNTEAFF	TGTGCCAGCAGCCCTATCGCCGGTCTGAACACTGAAGCTTTCTTT
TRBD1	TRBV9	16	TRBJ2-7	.	CASSVARQGEIYEQYF	TGTGCCAGCAGCGTAGCTCGACAGGGGGAAATCTACGAGCAGTACTTC
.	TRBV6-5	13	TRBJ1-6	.	CASSSFQDSPLHF	TGTGCCAGCAGTTCCTTCCAGGATTCACCCCTCCACTTT
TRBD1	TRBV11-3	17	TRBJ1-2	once	CASSRSGQGGSNYGYTF	TGTGCCAGCAGCCGCTCGGGACAGGGGGGTTCTAACTATGGCTACACCTTC
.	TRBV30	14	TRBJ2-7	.	CAWSVGTALREQYF	TGTGCCTGGAGTGTCGGGACTGCACTACGTGAGCAGTACTTC
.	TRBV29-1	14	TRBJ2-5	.	CSVAAGSGGETQYF	TGCAGCGTTGCCGCAGGGTCAGGAGGGGAGACCCAGTACTTC
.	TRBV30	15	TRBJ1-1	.	CAWSVGGAMGTEAFF	TGTGCCTGGAGTGTAGGGGGGGCTATGGGCACTGAAGCTTTCTTT
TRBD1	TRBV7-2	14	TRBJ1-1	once	CASSRPDRVTEAFF	TGTGCCAGCAGCCGGCCGGACAGGGTCACTGAAGCTTTCTTT
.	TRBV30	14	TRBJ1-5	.	CAWSTGYSNQPQHF	TGTGCCTGGAGCACAGGATATAGCAATCAGCCCCAGCATTTT
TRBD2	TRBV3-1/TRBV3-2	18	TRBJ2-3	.	CASSQVPGVSGVTDTQYF	TGTGCCAGCAGCCAAGTCCCTGGGGTTAGCGGGGTCACAGATACGCAGTATTTT
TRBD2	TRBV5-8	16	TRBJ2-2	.	CASSLALAGGPGELFF	TGTGCCAGCAGCTTGGCACTAGCGGGAGGACCCGGGGAGCTGTTTTTT
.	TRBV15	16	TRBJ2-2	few	CATSIPGRGNTGELFF	TGTGCCACCAGCATCCCGGGTCGGGGTAACACCGGGGAGCTGTTTTTT
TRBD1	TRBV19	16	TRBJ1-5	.	CASSIAGGNSNQPQHF	TGTGCCAGTAGTATAGCAGGGGGGAATAGCAATCAGCCCCAGCATTTT
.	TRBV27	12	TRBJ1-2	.	CASSPQGYGYTF	TGTGCCAGCAGTCCACAGGGCTATGGCTACACCTTC
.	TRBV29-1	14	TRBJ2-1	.	CSASRDRFENEQFF	TGCAGCGCGAGCCGAGACAGGTTCGAGAATGAGCAGTTCTTC
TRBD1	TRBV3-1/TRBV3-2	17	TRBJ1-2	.	CASSHDWDRGRRYGYTF	TGTGCCAGCAGCCACGATTGGGACAGGGGGCGCAGGTATGGCTACACCTTC
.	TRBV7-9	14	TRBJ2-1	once	CASSGPATVNEQFF	TGTGCCAGCAGCGGACCCGCGACAGTCAATGAGCAGTTCTTC
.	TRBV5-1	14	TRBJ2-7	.	CASSPSPGNYEQYF	TGCGCCAGCAGCCCCTCGCCCGGTAATTACGAGCAGTACTTC
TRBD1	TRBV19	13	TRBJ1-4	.	CASQTGYGEKLFF	TGTGCCAGCCAGACAGGGTACGGGGAAAAACTGTTTTTT
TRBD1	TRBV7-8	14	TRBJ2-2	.	CASRGQGASGELFF	TGTGCCAGCAGGGGACAGGGGGCATCCGGGGAGCTGTTTTTT
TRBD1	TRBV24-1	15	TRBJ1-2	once	CATSDPGQGGDGYTF	TGTGCCACCAGTGACCCCGGACAGGGAGGGGATGGCTACACCTTC
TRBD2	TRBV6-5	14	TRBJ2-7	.	CASSSSGGSYEQYF	TGTGCCAGCAGTTCTAGCGGGGGCTCCTACGAGCAGTACTTC
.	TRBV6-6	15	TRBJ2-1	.	CATTFGPQISDEQFF	TGTGCCACGACCTTCGGGCCCCAAATTAGCGATGAGCAGTTCTTC
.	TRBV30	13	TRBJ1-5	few	CAWSVGQQKPQHF	TGTGCCTGGAGTGTGGGGCAGCAGAAGCCCCAGCATTTT
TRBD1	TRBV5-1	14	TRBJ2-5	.	CASSATGGVETQYF	TGCGCCAGCAGCGCCACAGGGGGCGTAGAGACCCAGTACTTC
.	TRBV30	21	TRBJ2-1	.	CAWSKYRGLFQREKEGNEQFF	TGTGCCTGGAGTAAGTACAGGGGGCTGTTTCAGCGGGAGAAGGAGGGCAATGAGCAGTTCTTC
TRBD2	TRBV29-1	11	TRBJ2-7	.	CSGAGPDEQYF	TGCAGCGGAGCGGGGCCGGACGAGCAGTACTTC
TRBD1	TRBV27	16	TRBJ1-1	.	CASSLDRGSGGTEAFF	TGTGCCAGCAGTTTAGACAGGGGGAGCGGTGGCACTGAAGCTTTCTTT
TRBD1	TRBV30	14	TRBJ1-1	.	CAWRAADRGPEAFF	TGTGCCTGGAGGGCTGCCGACAGGGGCCCTGAAGCTTTCTTT